Each of the 8 T cell receptor beta chains below was sequenced from the same sample in a study of blood T cell repertoires in COVID-19. The method was immunoSEQ multiplex PCR; TCRdb's version includes in-frame clones alone and lacks a portion of them. The table shows some 300,000 clones, with more than 70% occurring only once. The specimen sequenced was PBMCs or T cells enriched from blood (not recorded which). The receptors were gathered from a woman aged 55 to 70 in a cohort exposed to, infected with or recovered from COVID-19 (not recorded which).

The chain employs TRBV27 and TRBJ2-7; D not certain. Trimming shortened V by 1 base and J by 2 bases, and 12 bases separated the two germline ends. Germline V CDR1 and CDR2: MNHEY, SMNVEV (reference sequence). The CDR3 has 15 amino acids. CDR3 sequence: CASSLFVGTAYEQYF. Written as DNA, the CDR3 is TGTGCCAGCAGTTTATTCGTCGGTACCGCCTACGAGCAGTACTTC.

The chain employs TRBV28 and TRBJ1-5, with TRBD1 identical over 9 bases. The germline V gene has CDR1 MDHEN and CDR2 SYDVKM. The CDR3 length is 14 residues. V shed 6 bases, J shed 4 bases, and the junction held 4 bases outside the gene matches. The CDR3 is CASSQDRGNQPQHF. CDR3 DNA: TGTGCCAGCAGCCAGGACAGGGGAAATCAGCCCCAGCATTTT.

The chain carries TRBV12-3 or TRBV12-4 and TRBJ2-7; possibly TRBD2 for D (6 bases). The CDR3 is 12 residues long. Deletions cut 6 bases from V and 7 bases from J, with 13 bases between. The CDR3 nucleotides are TGTGCCAGCAGCCGTGGGGGGAGGGAGCAGTACTTC. Amino acid sequence: CASSRGGREQYF.

The chain has TRBV18 and TRBJ1-4, with 7 bases aligning to TRBD1. Germline CDR1 is KGHSH and CDR2 is LQKENI. J lost 4 bases, V lost 0 bases, and 2 bases had no gene match. This CDR3 is 15 amino acids long. The DNA of the CDR3 is TGTGCCAGCTCACCACCGGGACAGCTTAATGAAAAACTGTTTTTT. It specifies CASSPPGQLNEKLFF.

This clone was seen just once. The chain couples TRBV27 to TRBJ2-1; 11 bases line up with TRBD1. There are 15 residues in the CDR3. CDR1 is MNHEY, CDR2 SMNVEV, per germline (reference sequence). V shed 2 bases and J 6 bases; nucleotides not matched to a gene: 3. CDR3 amino acids: CASSLGTGGGNEQFF. CDR3 nucleotide sequence: TGTGCCAGCAGTTTAGGGACAGGGGGAGGCAATGAGCAGTTCTTC.

This clone occurred once. This chain connects TRBV27 to TRBJ2-1; tentative D call: TRBD1 (6 bases). The CDR3 is made up of 16 amino acids. Germline loops: CDR1 MNHEY, CDR2 SMNVEV (reference sequence). Trimming removed 3 bases from V and 9 bases from J, with 21 bases in between. CDR3: CASSLNGAVQGSEQFF. The DNA for the CDR3 is TGTGCCAGCAGTTTGAACGGTGCGGTCCAGGGGAGTGAGCAGTTCTTC.

The chain joins TRBV9 to TRBJ1-2; 9 bases are a match to TRBD1. The CDR3 has 15 amino acids. With V trimmed by 3 bases and J by 8 bases, 11 bases remained unmatched. CDR1 and CDR2 (germline): SGDLS, YYNGEE. CDR3 nucleotide sequence: TGTGCCAGCAGCGAACAACGGACAGGGGTCCGGGGCTACACCTTC. Its translation is CASSEQRTGVRGYTF. Full variable domain (rest looked up from reference TRBV9 and TRBJ1-2): DSGVTQTPKHLITATGQRVTLRCSPRSGDLSVYWYQQSLDQGLQFLIQYYNGEERAKGNILERFSAQQFPDLHSELNLSSLELGDSALYFCASSEQRTGVRGYTFGSGTRLTVV.

The chain carries TRBV7-6 and TRBJ2-7, with 14 bases aligning to TRBD2. There are 16 residues in the CDR3. Germline assignment: CDR1 SGHVS and CDR2 FNYEAQ. With V trimmed by 0 bases and J by 6 bases, 4 bases remained unmatched. CDR3: CASSLAGTSGSGEQYF. Written as DNA, the CDR3 is TGTGCCAGCAGCTTAGCCGGGACTAGCGGGAGCGGCGAGCAGTACTTC.